These 27 T cell receptor beta chains were all obtained from the same sample, sequenced in a study of response to subunit inactivated influenza vaccine. TCRdb reanalysed the RT-PCR reads using MiXCR and keeps one entry per CDR3 protein. The data contain more than 200,000 distinct CDR3 sequences, 9% to 15% of them singletons. Sequencing used non-naive T cells sorted from PBMCs, obtained roughly 15 days before vaccination. These receptors all come from a man aged 45 to 65 who received an inactivated influenza vaccine.

The CDR3 DNA follows: TGTGCCAGCACCGATACGCCGCAGCTGAACTATGGCTACACCTTC. Its protein product is CASTDTPQLNYGYTF. This sequence joins TRBV6-1 and TRBJ1-2, with D hard to call. Germline lookup yields CDR1 MNHNS and CDR2 SASEGT. The CDR3 sequence is 15 residues long. V lost 7 bases to trimming and J lost 2 bases, with 17 bases between them.

In its sample, this clonotype was seen many times. The J gene is TRBJ2-5, the V gene TRBV11-2, with D possibly TRBD2 on 6 matching bases. With 0 bases removed from V and 7 bases from J, the gap between germline ends came to 21 bases. This CDR3 comprises 17 residues. CDR1 SGHAT and CDR2 FQNNGV come from the germline V gene. The DNA for the CDR3 is TGTGCCAGCAGCTTAGAGGCCGTAGCTACCGCGCGGGGGACCCAGTACTTC. Amino acids: CASSLEAVATARGTQYF.

The chain recombines TRBV7-2 with TRBJ2-2, with D possibly being TRBD2 (6 bases). Germline lookup yields CDR1 SGHTA and CDR2 FQGNSA. The germline V and J ends were trimmed by 5 bases and 4 bases, with 17 bases remaining between them. The CDR3 length is 16 residues. In DNA form, the CDR3 reads TGTGCCAGCAGCCCCCAGGGAGGCCCACTCACCGGGGAGCTGTTTTTT. Translation gives CASSPQGGPLTGELFF.

The V gene is TRBV9, the J gene TRBJ1-4; D is possibly TRBD1 (5 bases). Trimming took off 4 bases at V and 5 bases at J, with 18 bases between the two ends. Germline V gives CDR1 SGDLS, CDR2 YYNGEE. The CDR3 spans 16 residues. Here the CDR3 reads CASSSPDIFLNEKLFF. In DNA, the CDR3 is TGTGCCAGCAGCTCTCCGGACATTTTTTTAAATGAAAAACTGTTTTTT. Full variable domain (missing parts from reference TRBV9 and TRBJ1-4): DSGVTQTPKHLITATGQRVTLRCSPRSGDLSVYWYQQSLDQGLQFLIQYYNGEERAKGNILERFSAQQFPDLHSELNLSSLELGDSALYFCASSSPDIFLNEKLFFGSGTQLSVL.

The rearrangement joins TRBV6-5 to TRBJ2-1; no reliable D call. Trimming cost V 6 bases and J 0 bases, with 15 bases left between them. CDR3 size: 16 residues. From germline, CDR1 is MNHEY and CDR2 SVGAGI. The CDR3 loop reads CASSFLRQSSYNEQFF. DNA for the CDR3: TGTGCCAGCAGCTTCCTCAGGCAGAGCTCCTACAATGAGCAGTTCTTC.

This clonotype was picked up many times. The rearrangement joins TRBV7-2 to TRBJ2-5; D is undetermined. The CDR3 is made up of 13 amino acids. V gave up 5 bases and J gave up 2 bases, with 9 bases separating them. Germline V gives CDR1 SGHTA, CDR2 FQGNSA. CDR3 coding DNA: TGTGCCAGCAGCGTAACTTGGCAAGAGACCCAGTACTTC. Translation: CASSVTWQETQYF.

The V gene is TRBV20-1, the J gene TRBJ2-1; 16 nucleotides match TRBD2. The CDR3 is 17 residues long. The germline V gene has CDR1 DFQATT and CDR2 SNEGSKA (reference sequence). The J segment lost 6 bases and the V segment lost 4 bases, leaving 9 bases of the junction unmatched. The CDR3 reads CSATGTSGRGAVNEQFF. For the CDR3, the DNA is TGCAGTGCTACCGGGACTAGCGGGAGGGGGGCGGTCAATGAGCAGTTCTTC.

In this sample, this clonotype turned up a few times. V gene TRBV6-1 combines with J gene TRBJ2-5; TRBD1 matches at 9 bases. Unmatched junction bases numbered 15, after V lost 7 bases and J lost 9 bases. CDR1 MNHNS and CDR2 SASEGT come from the germline V gene. The CDR3 consists of 15 residues. The CDR3 protein is CASKTDRGQERAQYF. CDR3 coding DNA: TGTGCCAGCAAGACGGACAGGGGTCAGGAGAGGGCCCAGTACTTC.

This clonotype came up a few times. This chain uses TRBV18 with TRBJ2-2; a weak D match, TRBD1 (6 bases). Germline CDR1 and CDR2: KGHSH and LQKENI. CDR3 length equals 20 residues. The ends were cut back, 4 bases at V and 0 bases at J, with 24 bases in the middle. The CDR3 region is CASSLTLTRVGGPNTGELFF. CDR3 DNA sequence: TGTGCCAGCTCACTGACCCTCACACGCGTAGGGGGACCGAACACCGGGGAGCTGTTTTTT. Supplemented by reference TRBV18 and TRBJ2-2, the full variable domain reads NAGVMQNPRHLVRRRGQEARLRCSPMKGHSHVYWYRQLPEEGLKFMVYLQKENIIDESGMPKERFSAEFPKEGPSILRIQQVVRGDSAAYFCASSLTLTRVGGPNTGELFFGEGSRLTVL.

The chain joins TRBV6-2 or TRBV6-3 to TRBJ2-1, with 14 bases matching TRBD2. J gave up 1 base and V 6 bases, and 8 bases lay outside the gene matches. The CDR3 length is 18 residues. The germline gives CDR1 MNHEY, CDR2 SVGEGT. The CDR3 DNA reads TGTGCCAGCAGCACCGGGACTAGCGGGAGCGTTTCCTACAATGAGCAGTTCTTC. As protein: CASSTGTSGSVSYNEQFF.

In this sample, this clonotype turned up a few times. V is TRBV28 and J is TRBJ1-5, with D hard to call. Germline V gene lookup returns CDR1 MDHEN and CDR2 SYDVKM. V lost 3 bases to trimming and J lost 4 bases, with 10 bases between them. CDR3 length equals 14 residues. The CDR3 region has the DNA TGTGCCAGCAGTTTGGAGGCCAGAAATCAGCCCCAGCATTTT. Protein: CASSLEARNQPQHF.

This clonotype has at least ten counts. The chain has TRBV30 and TRBJ1-6; D is undetermined. The CDR3 totals 15 residues. Per germline, CDR1 GTSNPN and CDR2 SVGIG (reference sequence). Trimming stripped 6 bases from V and 6 bases from J, with 18 bases between. For the CDR3, the DNA is TGTGCCTGCTCGGGGATTTTAGCCTTTAATTCACCCCTCCACTTT. Translating it yields CACSGILAFNSPLHF.

This clonotype turned up a few times. V usage is TRBV4-2 and J usage is TRBJ1-1; D not certain. Per the germline V gene, CDR1 is LGHNA and CDR2 is YNFKEQ. The CDR3 sequence is 14 residues long. Trimming stripped 0 bases from V and 1 base from J, with 6 bases between. CDR3 sequence reads: CASSQDSQNTEAFF. The CDR3 DNA follows: TGTGCCAGCAGCCAAGATAGCCAGAACACTGAAGCTTTCTTT.

This sequence joins TRBV7-8 and TRBJ2-7, with D perhaps matching TRBD2 (7 bases). From germline, CDR1 is SGHVS and CDR2 FQNEAQ. The V and J ends lost 8 bases and 0 bases respectively, with 14 bases between them. The CDR3 extends over 14 amino acids. The CDR3 sequence is CASQGGLNSYEQYF. CDR3 sequence (DNA): TGTGCCAGCCAAGGGGGACTAAACTCCTACGAGCAGTACTTC.

Concerning this clonotype: Just one base apart from a much larger clone, this may be a read error. This rearrangement joins TRBV7-2 to TRBJ2-7, with TRBD2 identical over 8 bases. The CDR3 runs to 15 residues. The germline V gene has CDR1 SGHTA and CDR2 FQGNSA. V gave up 5 bases and J gave up 4 bases; unmatched junction bases: 10. The CDR3, as DNA: TGTGCCAGCAGCCTCGGGAGGGCGAAGGTTTACGAGCAGTACTTC. Amino acids: CASSLGRAKVYEQYF.

This clonotype was found a few times. The chain employs TRBV28 and TRBJ2-7, with 7 bases matching TRBD1. The CDR3 extends over 16 amino acids. Losses at the gene ends were 5 bases for V and 0 bases for J; bases not matched to a gene: 10. CDR1 and CDR2 (germline): MDHEN, SYDVKM. The CDR3 here is CASSPMDRRSSYEQYF. As DNA, the CDR3 is TGTGCCAGCAGTCCCATGGACAGGAGGAGCTCCTACGAGCAGTACTTC.

This clonotype occurred many times. The chain carries TRBV10-3 and TRBJ2-5; 9 positions match TRBD1. This CDR3 region has 14 residues. V gave up 2 bases and J gave up 6 bases; unmatched junction bases: 4. From germline, CDR1 is ENHRY and CDR2 SYGVKD. This CDR3 is CAISEPDRGQTQYF. CDR3 DNA: TGTGCCATCAGTGAGCCGGACAGGGGTCAGACCCAGTACTTC.

This clonotype was observed many times. The chain uses TRBV28 and TRBJ1-5; D is ambiguous. V shed 3 bases and J shed 5 bases, with 2 bases lying between them. This CDR3 has 11 amino acids. The germline gives CDR1 MDHEN, CDR2 SYDVKM. The CDR3 region has the DNA TGTGCCAGCAGTTTGCATCAGCCCCAGCATTTT. Translated, it gives CASSLHQPQHF. The full variable domain, with the rest looked up from reference TRBV28 and TRBJ1-5, is DVKVTQSSRYLVKRTGEKVFLECVQDMDHENMFWYRQDPGLGLRLIYFSYDVKMKEKGDIPEGYSVSREKKERFSLILESASTNQTSMYLCASSLHQPQHFGDGTRLSIL.

This clonotype has more than one count but fewer than ten. The genes are TRBV19 and TRBJ2-5; D unclear. The ends were cut back, 3 bases at V and 1 base at J, with 3 bases in the middle. The CDR3 extends over 12 amino acids. Germline loops: CDR1 LNHDA, CDR2 SQIVND (reference sequence). The CDR3 bases are TGTGCCAGTAGTATGGTCCAAGAGACCCAGTACTTC. Its translation is CASSMVQETQYF. Using reference TRBV19 and TRBJ2-5 for the parts outside the CDR3, the full variable domain is DGGITQSPKYLFRKEGQNVTLSCEQNLNHDAMYWYRQDPGQGLRLIYYSQIVNDFQKGDIAEGYSVSREKKESFPLTVTSAQKNPTAFYLCASSMVQETQYFGPGTRLLVL.

This chain joins TRBV7-8 and TRBJ1-1; no firm D call. Trimming stripped 4 bases from V and 0 bases from J, with 21 bases between. Germline loops: CDR1 SGHVS, CDR2 FQNEAQ. The CDR3 loop spans 18 amino acids. The CDR3 DNA is TGTGCCAGCAGCTCCTTCTTTCTCGAAGGAGTGATGAACACTGAAGCTTTCTTT. This encodes CASSSFFLEGVMNTEAFF.

In this sample, this clonotype turned up a few times. V gene TRBV4-2 combines with J gene TRBJ2-3, with D possibly matching TRBD2 (6 bases). Deletions cut 1 base from V and 14 bases from J, with 19 bases between. The germline CDR1 and CDR2 sequences are LGHNA and YNFKEQ. The CDR3 has 14 residues. CDR3 sequence reads: CASSQAGVRDSPYF. The CDR3 region has the DNA TGTGCCAGCAGCCAAGCCGGGGTCCGGGACTCTCCGTATTTT.

This clonotype was counted only a few times. The chain has TRBV7-8 and TRBJ2-3; D not certain. V dropped 5 bases and J dropped 2 bases, with 14 bases sitting between them. Germline CDR1 SGHVS, CDR2 FQNEAQ. This CDR3 contains 15 residues. CDR3 sequence reads: CASSPIRTTTDTQYF. For the CDR3, the DNA is TGTGCCAGCAGCCCAATCAGGACCACCACAGATACGCAGTATTTT.

This sequence joins TRBV20-1 and TRBJ2-5; 8 nucleotides align to TRBD2. The CDR3 totals 13 residues. Germline loops: CDR1 DFQATT, CDR2 SNEGSKA (reference sequence). The CDR3 DNA reads as TGCAGCGCCCCGGGGGGGGGAAAAGAGACCCAGTACTTC. Protein sequence: CSAPGGGKETQYF.

In this sample, this clonotype turned up a few times. This chain uses TRBV4-3 with TRBJ2-1; D not certain. This CDR3 is built from 17 residues. V shed 0 bases and J shed 0 bases, with 12 bases lying between them. Germline V CDR1 and CDR2: LGHNA, YSLEER. The CDR3 DNA follows: TGCGCCAGCAGCCAAGATTGGTATCCGAGCTCCTACAATGAGCAGTTCTTC. This sequence encodes CASSQDWYPSSYNEQFF.

This clonotype appeared a few times. The rearrangement uses TRBV12-3 or TRBV12-4 and TRBJ1-1; TRBD1 matches at 7 bases. CDR3 length equals 15 residues. J was trimmed by 1 base and V by 5 bases; bases with no gene match: 7. CDR3 in DNA: TGTGCCAGCAGTCCCCGTAGACAGGGGAACACTGAAGCTTTCTTT. Amino acids: CASSPRRQGNTEAFF.

This clonotype was counted many times. The rearrangement joins TRBV20-1 to TRBJ2-7, with 7 nucleotides matching TRBD2. The CDR3 is made up of 14 amino acids. The V gene end was trimmed by 5 bases and the J gene end by 3 bases; junction bases not matched to a gene: 10. CDR1 DFQATT and CDR2 SNEGSKA come from the germline V gene (reference sequence). The chain's CDR3 is CSASLGTIGYEQYF. Written as DNA, the CDR3 is TGCAGTGCTTCTTTGGGGACTATCGGCTACGAGCAGTACTTC.

This clonotype has just one count. V gene TRBV29-1 combines with J gene TRBJ2-7; D possibly matches TRBD1 or TRBD2 (5 bases each). V was cut by 3 bases and J by 3 bases, with 12 bases left in between. The CDR3 extends over 13 amino acids. The V gene's germline CDR1 is SQVTM and CDR2 ANQGSEA. CDR3 region: CSVDEGRGYEQYF. CDR3 bases: TGCAGCGTTGACGAGGGGAGAGGCTACGAGCAGTACTTC.